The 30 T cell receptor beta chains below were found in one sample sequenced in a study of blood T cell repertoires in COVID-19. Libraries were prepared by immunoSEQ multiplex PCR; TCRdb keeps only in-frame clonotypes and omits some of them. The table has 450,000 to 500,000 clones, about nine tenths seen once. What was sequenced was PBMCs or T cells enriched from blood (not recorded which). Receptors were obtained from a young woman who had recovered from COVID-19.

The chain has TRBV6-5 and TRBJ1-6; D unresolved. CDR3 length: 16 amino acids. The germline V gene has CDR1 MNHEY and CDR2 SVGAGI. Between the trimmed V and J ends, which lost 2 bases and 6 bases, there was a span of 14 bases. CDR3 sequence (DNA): TGTGCCAGCAGTTACCACGCAACCGGAGCTAATTCACCCCTCCACTTT. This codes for CASSYHATGANSPLHF.

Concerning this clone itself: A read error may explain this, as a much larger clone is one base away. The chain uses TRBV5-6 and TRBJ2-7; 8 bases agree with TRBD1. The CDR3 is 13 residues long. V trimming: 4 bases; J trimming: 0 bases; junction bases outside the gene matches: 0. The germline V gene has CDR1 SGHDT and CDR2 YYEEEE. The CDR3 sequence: CASSQGASYEQYF. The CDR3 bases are TGTGCCAGCAGCCAGGGGGCCTCCTACGAGCAGTACTTC.

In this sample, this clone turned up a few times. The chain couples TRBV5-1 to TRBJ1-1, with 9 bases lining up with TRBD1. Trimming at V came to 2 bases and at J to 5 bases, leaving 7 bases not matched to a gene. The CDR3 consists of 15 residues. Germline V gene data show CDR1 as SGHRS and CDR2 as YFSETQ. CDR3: CASSLLGQGRTEAFF. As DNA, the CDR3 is TGCGCCAGCAGCTTACTCGGACAGGGGAGAACTGAAGCTTTCTTT. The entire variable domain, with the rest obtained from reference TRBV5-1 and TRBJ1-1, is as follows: KAGVTQTPRYLIKTRGQQVTLSCSPISGHRSVSWYQQTPGQGLQFLFEYFSETQRNKGNFPGRFSGRQFSNSRSEMNVSTLELGDSALYLCASSLLGQGRTEAFFGQGTRLTVV.

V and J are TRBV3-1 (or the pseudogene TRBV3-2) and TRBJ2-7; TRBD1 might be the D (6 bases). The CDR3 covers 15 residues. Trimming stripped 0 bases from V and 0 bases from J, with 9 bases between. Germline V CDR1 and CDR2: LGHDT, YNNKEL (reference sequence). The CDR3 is CASSQEGAPSYEQYF. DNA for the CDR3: TGTGCCAGCAGCCAAGAGGGGGCACCCTCCTACGAGCAGTACTTC.

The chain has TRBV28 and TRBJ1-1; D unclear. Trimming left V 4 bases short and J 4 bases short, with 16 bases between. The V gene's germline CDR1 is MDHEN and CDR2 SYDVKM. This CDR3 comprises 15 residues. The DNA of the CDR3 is TGTGCCAGCAGTTACTCTAATGCCGGGAGCACTGAAGCTTTCTTT. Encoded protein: CASSYSNAGSTEAFF.

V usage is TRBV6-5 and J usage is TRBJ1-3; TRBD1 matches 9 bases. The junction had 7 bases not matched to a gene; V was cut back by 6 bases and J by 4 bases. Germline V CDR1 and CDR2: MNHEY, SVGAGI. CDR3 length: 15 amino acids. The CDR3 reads CASRLRQGVGNTIYF. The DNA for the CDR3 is TGTGCCAGCAGACTCAGACAGGGGGTCGGAAACACCATATATTTT.

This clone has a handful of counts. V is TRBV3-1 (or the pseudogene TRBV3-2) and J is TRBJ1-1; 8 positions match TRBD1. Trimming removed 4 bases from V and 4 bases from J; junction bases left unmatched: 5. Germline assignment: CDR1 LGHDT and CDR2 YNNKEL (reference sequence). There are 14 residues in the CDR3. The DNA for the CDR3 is TGTGCCAGCAGCCTCTCGACAGGGGTCACTGAAGCTTTCTTT. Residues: CASSLSTGVTEAFF.

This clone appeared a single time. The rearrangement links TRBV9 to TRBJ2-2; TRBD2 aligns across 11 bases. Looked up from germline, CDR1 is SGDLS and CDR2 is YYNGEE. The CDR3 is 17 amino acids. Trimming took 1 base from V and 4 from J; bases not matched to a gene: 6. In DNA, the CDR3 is TGTGCCAGCAGCGTATATAGCGGGGGGGCAAGCACCGGGGAGCTGTTTTTT. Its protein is CASSVYSGGASTGELFF.

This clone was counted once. The CDR3 sequence is CASSSPGLLNEQFF. In DNA, the CDR3 is TGTGCCAGCAGCTCCCCGGGACTTTTAAATGAGCAGTTCTTC. The genes are TRBV7-2 and TRBJ2-1; tentatively, D is TRBD2 (6 bases). The CDR3 has 14 amino acids. V lost 4 bases and J lost 7, with 14 bases in between. Germline V gene sequence: CDR1 SGHTA, CDR2 FQGNSA.

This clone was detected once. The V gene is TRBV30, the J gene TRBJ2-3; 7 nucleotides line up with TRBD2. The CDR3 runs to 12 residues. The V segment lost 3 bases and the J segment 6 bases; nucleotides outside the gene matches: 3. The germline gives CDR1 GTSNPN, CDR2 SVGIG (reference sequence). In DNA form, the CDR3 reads TGTGCCTGGAGGAGTAGCGGGGATACGCAGTATTTT. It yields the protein CAWRSSGDTQYF.

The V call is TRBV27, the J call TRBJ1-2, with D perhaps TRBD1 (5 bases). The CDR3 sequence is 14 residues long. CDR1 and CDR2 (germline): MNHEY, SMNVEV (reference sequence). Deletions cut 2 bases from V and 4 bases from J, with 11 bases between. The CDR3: CASSLGGIPYGYTF. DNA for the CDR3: TGTGCCAGCAGTTTAGGGGGGATTCCCTATGGCTACACCTTC.

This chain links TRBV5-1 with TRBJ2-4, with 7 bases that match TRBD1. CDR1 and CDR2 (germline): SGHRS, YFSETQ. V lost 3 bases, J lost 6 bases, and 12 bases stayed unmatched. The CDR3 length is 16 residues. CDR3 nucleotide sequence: TGCGCCAGCAGCTCAGCTCCCTCAGGGGGTGGAAACATTCAGTACTTC. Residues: CASSSAPSGGGNIQYF.

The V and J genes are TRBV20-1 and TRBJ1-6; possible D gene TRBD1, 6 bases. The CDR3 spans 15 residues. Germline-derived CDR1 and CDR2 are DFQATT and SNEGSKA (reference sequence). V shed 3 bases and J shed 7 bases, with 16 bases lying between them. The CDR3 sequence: CSASFSAGANSPLHF. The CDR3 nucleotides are TGCAGTGCTAGTTTTTCGGCAGGGGCGAATTCACCCCTCCACTTT.

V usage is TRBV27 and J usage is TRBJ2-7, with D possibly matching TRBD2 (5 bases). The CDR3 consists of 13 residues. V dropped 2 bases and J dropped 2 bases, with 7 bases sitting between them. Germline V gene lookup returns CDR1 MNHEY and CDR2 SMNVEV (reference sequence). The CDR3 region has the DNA TGTGCCAGCAGTTTAGGGAGAACCTACGAGCAGTACTTC. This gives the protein CASSLGRTYEQYF.

This CDR3 is CASSQETGLSDEQYF. CDR3 DNA sequence: TGTGCCAGCAGCCAAGAGACGGGGTTAAGCGACGAGCAGTACTTC. V and J are TRBV3-1 (or the pseudogene TRBV3-2) and TRBJ2-7; TRBD2 is a possible D gene (5 bases). The CDR3 runs 15 residues. CDR1 LGHDT and CDR2 YNNKEL come from the germline V gene (reference sequence). Deletions cut 0 bases from V and 5 bases from J, with 14 bases between.

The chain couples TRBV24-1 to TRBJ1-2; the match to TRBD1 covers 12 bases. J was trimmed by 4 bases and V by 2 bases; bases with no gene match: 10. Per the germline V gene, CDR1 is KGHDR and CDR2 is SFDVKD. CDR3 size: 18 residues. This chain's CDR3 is CATSDSGTGGGDSYGYTF. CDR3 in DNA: TGTGCCACCAGTGATTCCGGGACAGGGGGCGGCGACTCCTATGGCTACACCTTC.

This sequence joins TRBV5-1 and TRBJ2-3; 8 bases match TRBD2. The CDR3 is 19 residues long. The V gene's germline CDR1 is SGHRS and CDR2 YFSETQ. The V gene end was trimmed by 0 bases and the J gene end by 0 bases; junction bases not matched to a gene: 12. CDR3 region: CASSLEISGGLSSTDTQYF. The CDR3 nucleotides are TGCGCCAGCAGCTTGGAAATAAGCGGGGGCCTATCTAGCACAGATACGCAGTATTTT.

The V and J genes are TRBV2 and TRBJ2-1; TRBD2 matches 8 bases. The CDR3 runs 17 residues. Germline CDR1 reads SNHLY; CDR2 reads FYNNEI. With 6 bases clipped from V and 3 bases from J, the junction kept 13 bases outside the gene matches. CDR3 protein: CASRGHQRGSIYNEQFF. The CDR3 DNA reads TGTGCCAGCAGAGGGCACCAGCGGGGGTCGATCTACAATGAGCAGTTCTTC. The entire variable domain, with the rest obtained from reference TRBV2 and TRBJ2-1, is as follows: EPEVTQTPSHQVTQMGQEVILRCVPISNHLYFYWYRQILGQKVEFLVSFYNNEISEKSEIFDDQFSVERPDGSNFTLKIRSTKLEDSAMYFCASRGHQRGSIYNEQFFGPGTRLTVL.

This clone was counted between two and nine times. The CDR3 spells CATSDPGQADYGYTF. DNA of the CDR3: TGTGCCACCAGTGATCCGGGACAGGCGGACTATGGCTACACCTTC. The V call is TRBV24-1, the J call TRBJ1-2; 8 bases match TRBD1. The CDR3 is made up of 15 amino acids. V lost 3 bases, J lost 3 bases, and 5 bases stayed unmatched. Germline V gene data show CDR1 as KGHDR and CDR2 as SFDVKD.

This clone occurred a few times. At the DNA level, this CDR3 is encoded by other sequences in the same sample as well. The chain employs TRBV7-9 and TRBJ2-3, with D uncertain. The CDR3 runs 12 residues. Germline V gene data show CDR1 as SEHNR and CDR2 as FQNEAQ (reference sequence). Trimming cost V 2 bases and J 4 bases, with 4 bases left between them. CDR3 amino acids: CASSLQADTQYF. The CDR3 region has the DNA TGTGCCAGCAGCTTACAGGCAGATACGCAGTATTTT.

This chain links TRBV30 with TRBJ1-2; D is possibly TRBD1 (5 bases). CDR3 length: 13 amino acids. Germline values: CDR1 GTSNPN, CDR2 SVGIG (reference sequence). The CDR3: CANRRRTNYGYTF. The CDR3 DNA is TGTGCAAACAGGCGTAGGACGAACTATGGCTACACCTTC.

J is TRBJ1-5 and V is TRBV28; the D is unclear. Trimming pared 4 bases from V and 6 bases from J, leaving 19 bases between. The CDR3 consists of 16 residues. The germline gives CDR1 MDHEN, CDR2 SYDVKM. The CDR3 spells CASSSAIGRRSQPQHF. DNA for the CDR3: TGTGCCAGCAGTTCGGCGATAGGGCGGAGGAGTCAGCCCCAGCATTTT. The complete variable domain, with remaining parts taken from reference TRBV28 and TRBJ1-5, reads DVKVTQSSRYLVKRTGEKVFLECVQDMDHENMFWYRQDPGLGLRLIYFSYDVKMKEKGDIPEGYSVSREKKERFSLILESASTNQTSMYLCASSSAIGRRSQPQHFGDGTRLSIL.

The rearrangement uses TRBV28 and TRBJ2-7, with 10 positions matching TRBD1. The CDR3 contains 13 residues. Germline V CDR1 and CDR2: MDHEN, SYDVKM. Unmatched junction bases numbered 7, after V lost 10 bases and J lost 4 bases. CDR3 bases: TGTGCCACCTCTCGACAGGGGGCTTACGAGCAGTACTTC. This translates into CATSRQGAYEQYF.

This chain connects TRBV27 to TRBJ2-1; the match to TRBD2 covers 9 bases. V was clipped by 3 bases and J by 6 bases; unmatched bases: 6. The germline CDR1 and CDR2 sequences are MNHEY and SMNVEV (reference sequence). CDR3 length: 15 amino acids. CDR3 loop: CASSFRLAVSNEQFF. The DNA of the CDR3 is TGTGCCAGCAGTTTTCGACTAGCGGTTTCCAATGAGCAGTTCTTC.

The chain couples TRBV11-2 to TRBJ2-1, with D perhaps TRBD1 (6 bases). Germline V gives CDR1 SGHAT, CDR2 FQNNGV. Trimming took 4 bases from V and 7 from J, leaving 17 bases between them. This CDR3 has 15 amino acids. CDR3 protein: CASSYGQLLGNEQFF. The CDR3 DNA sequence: TGTGCCAGCAGCTACGGACAGCTATTAGGGAATGAGCAGTTCTTC. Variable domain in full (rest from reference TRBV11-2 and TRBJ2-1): EAGVAQSPRYKIIEKRQSVAFWCNPISGHATLYWYQQILGQGPKLLIQFQNNGVVDDSQLPKDRFSAERLKGVDSTLKIQPAKLEDSAVYLCASSYGQLLGNEQFFGPGTRLTVL.

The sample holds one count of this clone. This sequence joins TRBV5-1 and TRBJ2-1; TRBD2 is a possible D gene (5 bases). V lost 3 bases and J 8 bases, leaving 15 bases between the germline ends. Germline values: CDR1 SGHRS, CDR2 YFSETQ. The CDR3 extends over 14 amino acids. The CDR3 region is CASSSLQPGDEQFF. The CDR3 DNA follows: TGCGCCAGCAGCTCACTGCAACCCGGGGATGAGCAGTTCTTC.

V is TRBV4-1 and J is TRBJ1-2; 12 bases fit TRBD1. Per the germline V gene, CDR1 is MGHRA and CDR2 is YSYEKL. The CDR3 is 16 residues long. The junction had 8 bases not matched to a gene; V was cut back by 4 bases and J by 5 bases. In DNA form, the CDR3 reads TGCGCCAGCAGCCGGCCCGGGACAGGGGGCGCGTATGGCTACACCTTC. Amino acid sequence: CASSRPGTGGAYGYTF.

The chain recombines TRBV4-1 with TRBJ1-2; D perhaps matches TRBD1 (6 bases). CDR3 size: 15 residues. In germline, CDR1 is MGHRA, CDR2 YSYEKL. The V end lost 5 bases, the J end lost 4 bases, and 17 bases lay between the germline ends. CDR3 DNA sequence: TGCGCCAGCAGCGGTGGGACACATTGGAGCTATGGCTACACCTTC. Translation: CASSGGTHWSYGYTF.

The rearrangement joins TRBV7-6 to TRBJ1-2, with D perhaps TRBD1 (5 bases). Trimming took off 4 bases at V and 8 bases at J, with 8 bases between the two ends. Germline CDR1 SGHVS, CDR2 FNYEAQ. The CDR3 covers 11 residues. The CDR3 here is CASSSGEGYTF. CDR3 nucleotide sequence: TGTGCCAGCAGCTCGGGGGAGGGCTACACCTTC.

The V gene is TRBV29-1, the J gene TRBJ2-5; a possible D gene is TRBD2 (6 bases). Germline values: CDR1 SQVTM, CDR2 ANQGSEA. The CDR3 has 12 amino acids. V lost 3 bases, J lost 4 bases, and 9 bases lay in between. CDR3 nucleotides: TGCAGCGTTGATGAGGAGGGAGAGACCCAGTACTTC. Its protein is CSVDEEGETQYF.